A single sample gave rise to the 3 T cell receptor beta chains below, sequenced in a study of cytomegalovirus exposure and HLA in healthy donors. TCRdb's copy holds only in-frame clones and misses some; the assay was immunoSEQ multiplex PCR. The sample carries around 300,000 clones, roughly 85% recorded once. The sequenced sample was PBMCs. The receptors originated from a woman aged 18-29 years in good health and CMV-seronegative.

The chain links TRBV5-1 to TRBJ2-5, with 9 bases matching TRBD2. This CDR3 contains 14 residues. V dropped 2 bases and J dropped 5; count of bases not matched to a gene: 4. Germline CDR1 SGHRS, CDR2 YFSETQ. The CDR3 spells CASSLAGGVETQYF. The CDR3 bases are TGCGCCAGCAGCTTAGCGGGGGGCGTCGAGACCCAGTACTTC.

The genes are TRBV7-8 and TRBJ1-5; D remains unclear. With 6 bases removed from V and 0 bases from J, the gap between germline ends came to 15 bases. Germline assignment: CDR1 SGHVS and CDR2 FQNEAQ. The CDR3 spans 16 residues. CDR3 in DNA: TGTGCCAGCAGACTAGCGCATGGCGGTAGCAATCAGCCCCAGCATTTT. Translating gives CASRLAHGGSNQPQHF. Based on the CDR3 plus reference TRBV7-8 and TRBJ1-5, the full variable domain is GAGVSQSPRYKVAKRGQDVALRCDPISGHVSLFWYQQALGQGPEFLTYFQNEAQLDKSGLPSDRFFAERPEGSVSTLKIQRTQQEDSAVYLCASRLAHGGSNQPQHFGDGTRLSIL.

The rearrangement joins TRBV27 to TRBJ1-1; tentatively, D is TRBD1 (5 bases). CDR3 length: 15 amino acids. The ends were cut back, 4 bases at V and 4 bases at J, with 16 bases in the middle. Germline V gene data show CDR1 as MNHEY and CDR2 as SMNVEV (reference sequence). In DNA form, the CDR3 reads TGTGCCAGCAGTTACAATTCGTGGGGCGGCACTGAAGCTTTCTTT. Its protein product is CASSYNSWGGTEAFF.